Below, 15 T cell receptor beta chains from the same sample are listed, as sequenced in a study of T cell changes during pregnancy in multiple sclerosis. TCRdb's copy holds only in-frame clones and misses some; the assay was immunoSEQ multiplex PCR. The table records some 47,000 clones, 85% to 90% of them present only once. The input for sequencing was CD8+ T cells from peripheral blood mononuclear cells, taken in the second trimester of pregnancy. Every receptor here comes from a female donor with multiple sclerosis, enrolled in a pregnancy study.

In DNA, the CDR3 is TGTGCCAGTAGCCCAGGGGGAAAATACACTGAAGCTTTCTTT. This sequence encodes CASSPGGKYTEAFF. The chain recombines TRBV19 with TRBJ1-1, with 7 positions matching TRBD1. Germline CDR1 is LNHDA and CDR2 is SQIVND (reference sequence). V trimming: 6 bases; J trimming: 3 bases; junction bases outside the gene matches: 7. The CDR3 is made up of 14 amino acids.

CDR3 protein: CASSEQGLRGGTEAFF. The CDR3 DNA reads as TGTGCCAGCAGTGAACAGGGACTGAGGGGGGGCACTGAAGCTTTCTTT. This chain links TRBV6-1 with TRBJ1-1; maybe TRBD1 (6 bases). The CDR3 covers 16 residues. CDR1 is MNHNS and CDR2 is SASEGT in the germline V gene. V lost 2 bases to trimming and J lost 4 bases, with 17 bases between them.

The chain employs TRBV5-1 and TRBJ2-5; TRBD1 agrees at 8 bases. This CDR3 region has 14 residues. Germline trimming cut 2 bases from V and 3 bases from J; bases unmatched to any gene: 3. CDR1 and CDR2 (germline): SGHRS, YFSETQ. The CDR3 nucleotides are TGCGCCAGCAGCTTACCGGACAGGGAAGAGACCCAGTACTTC. Its translation: CASSLPDREETQYF.

The rearrangement uses TRBV4-1 and TRBJ1-2; D is uncertain. The V gene's germline CDR1 is MGHRA and CDR2 YSYEKL. V was trimmed by 1 base and J by 6 bases, leaving 9 bases between them. The CDR3 is 13 residues long. Here the CDR3 reads CASSQALWHGYTF. For the CDR3, the DNA is TGCGCCAGCAGCCAAGCTCTTTGGCATGGCTACACCTTC.

This chain connects TRBV19 to TRBJ1-5; no clear D gene. CDR1 and CDR2 from the germline V gene are LNHDA and SQIVND (reference sequence). Trimming removed 1 base from V and 4 bases from J, with 5 bases in between. CDR3 length: 13 amino acids. The CDR3 protein is CASSIGANQPQHF. CDR3 bases: TGTGCCAGTAGTATAGGGGCGAATCAGCCCCAGCATTTT. The variable domain in full, with the rest retrieved from reference TRBV19 and TRBJ1-5, is DGGITQSPKYLFRKEGQNVTLSCEQNLNHDAMYWYRQDPGQGLRLIYYSQIVNDFQKGDIAEGYSVSREKKESFPLTVTSAQKNPTAFYLCASSIGANQPQHFGDGTRLSIL.

This clone was detected once. The V call is TRBV9, the J call TRBJ1-4, with TRBD1 matching over 7 bases. CDR1 and CDR2 from the germline V gene are SGDLS and YYNGEE. Germline trimming cut 4 bases from V and 8 bases from J; bases unmatched to any gene: 5. This CDR3 spans 13 amino acids. Here the CDR3 reads CASSPRDSEKLFF. CDR3 DNA sequence: TGTGCCAGCAGCCCACGGGACAGCGAAAAACTGTTTTTT.

The chain employs TRBV15 and TRBJ2-1, with 7 bases matching TRBD2. CDR1 and CDR2 (germline): LNHNV, YYDKDF (reference sequence). The CDR3 totals 12 residues. With V trimmed by 8 bases and J by 6 bases, 4 bases remained unmatched. This CDR3 is CATSGTINEQFF. In nucleotides, the CDR3 is TGTGCCACCTCCGGGACTATCAATGAGCAGTTCTTC.

J is TRBJ1-2 and V is TRBV6-5; 7 bases align to TRBD1. From germline, CDR1 is MNHEY and CDR2 SVGAGI. The V segment lost 8 bases and the J segment 7 bases; nucleotides outside the gene matches: 16. This CDR3 is built from 15 residues. This chain's CDR3 is CASALKKQGLGGYTF. The CDR3 bases are TGTGCCAGCGCCCTCAAGAAACAGGGGTTGGGTGGCTACACCTTC.

The rearrangement joins TRBV9 to TRBJ2-3, with 7 bases aligning to TRBD2. The CDR3 covers 12 residues. CDR1 SGDLS and CDR2 YYNGEE come from the germline V gene. V gave up 4 bases and J gave up 6 bases; unmatched junction bases: 2. The CDR3 reads CASSSRGDTQYF. In nucleotides, the CDR3 is TGTGCCAGCAGCTCGCGGGGGGATACGCAGTATTTT. The whole variable domain, filled in from reference TRBV9 and TRBJ2-3, reads DSGVTQTPKHLITATGQRVTLRCSPRSGDLSVYWYQQSLDQGLQFLIQYYNGEERAKGNILERFSAQQFPDLHSELNLSSLELGDSALYFCASSSRGDTQYFGPGTRLTVL.

The chain combines TRBV7-8 with TRBJ1-3; D is unclear. CDR1 and CDR2 from the germline V gene are SGHVS and FQNEAQ. This CDR3 region has 14 residues. The ends were cut back, 3 bases at V and 3 bases at J, with 9 bases in the middle. The CDR3 nucleotides are TGTGCCAGCAGCTTCGTCGCGGGTGGAAACACCATATATTTT. Its translation: CASSFVAGGNTIYF.

The rearrangement joins TRBV19 to TRBJ2-6; TRBD2 is a possible D gene (6 bases). This CDR3 region has 15 residues. Germline CDR1 LNHDA, CDR2 SQIVND (reference sequence). V was shortened by 2 bases and J by 7 bases, with 12 bases between the two germline ends. The CDR3 loop reads CASSISGGVANVLTF. CDR3 nucleotide sequence: TGTGCCAGTAGTATAAGTGGAGGGGTAGCCAACGTCCTGACTTTC.

This chain joins TRBV7-9 and TRBJ2-5; 8 nucleotides line up with TRBD1. Looked up from germline, CDR1 is SEHNR and CDR2 is FQNEAQ (reference sequence). Germline trimming cut 1 base from V and 4 bases from J; bases unmatched to any gene: 11. This CDR3 comprises 17 residues. The CDR3 is CASSLGQGALFRETQYF. The CDR3 coding sequence is TGTGCCAGCAGCTTAGGGCAGGGGGCGCTTTTTCGAGAGACCCAGTACTTC.

The gene calls are TRBV27 and TRBJ1-1; unclear D gene. CDR3 length equals 13 residues. Trimming stripped 5 bases from V and 5 bases from J, with 12 bases between. Germline V gene lookup returns CDR1 MNHEY and CDR2 SMNVEV (reference sequence). The CDR3: CASSPGTVTEAFF. Here the CDR3 DNA reads TGTGCCAGCAGTCCCGGTACCGTAACTGAAGCTTTCTTT.

This chain links TRBV30 with TRBJ1-5; tentatively, D is TRBD1 (5 bases). Germline lookup yields CDR1 GTSNPN and CDR2 SVGIG (reference sequence). The germline V and J ends were trimmed by 3 bases and 1 base, with 13 bases remaining between them. The CDR3 consists of 15 residues. The DNA of the CDR3 is TGTGCCTGGAGGTCTAAGGGGCCGAGCAATCAGCCCCAGCATTTT. It codes for CAWRSKGPSNQPQHF.

The chain links TRBV6-1 to TRBJ1-1, with a weak D call TRBD1 (5 bases). Germline-derived CDR1 and CDR2 are MNHNS and SASEGT. V lost 8 bases and J 1 base, leaving 14 bases between the germline ends. The CDR3 extends over 14 amino acids. This chain's CDR3 is CASSWGETNTEAFF. CDR3 DNA sequence: TGTGCCAGCTCTTGGGGGGAAACGAACACTGAAGCTTTCTTT.